This T cell receptor beta chain stems from a study of shared clonotypes between healthy human individuals. Using immunoSEQ multiplex PCR, the repertoire was profiled, and TCRdb retains in-frame clones only, with some absent. The sample shows about 470,000 clones, about 85% of them seen only once. The CDR3 sequence is 14 residues long. V was pared by 1 base and J by 1 base, with 8 bases between. From germline, CDR1 is GTSNPN and CDR2 SVGIG (reference sequence). The sequence came from a woman between 40 and 55 years old in good health. Some clones in this sample may be carry-over from other donors' samples. The sample taken for sequencing was PBMCs. This chain uses TRBV30 with TRBJ1-3; TRBD1 might be the D (6 bases). The CDR3 DNA is TGTGCCTGGAGTGCAGGGGTGTCTGGAAACACCATATATTTT. Its protein product is CAWSAGVSGNTIYF.